This TCR beta chain was obtained from a study of CD8+ T cells in alopecia areata (dated by TCRdb to 2017 to 2018). At the level of the whole study: The treated patients, all with moderate-to-severe alopecia areata, were enrolled in an open-label pilot trial of oral tofacitinib given at 5 to 10 mg twice daily. Tofacitinib was given for 6 to 18 months, followed by 6 months of follow-up off drug to assess delayed response and recurrence. For the treated patients, the SALT score, which quantifies what percentage of scalp surface area is affected, served as the measure of disease severity. The study used high-throughput TCRbeta sequencing to examine T cell clonal expansion in alopecia areata, in both the C3H/HeJ mouse model and human patients. Scalp tissue and sorted CD4+ and CD8+ peripheral blood T cells from patchy and totalis/universalis alopecia areata patients and from healthy controls were covered by human TCRbeta sequencing. Biopsies were taken from tofacitinib-treated patients at baseline and again at 4 and 24 weeks into treatment, and several of those patients also had a later scalp biopsy. Scalp clonality was compared across normal scalp (n=4), patchy alopecia areata scalp (n=8), and alopecia totalis/universalis scalp (n=8). RNA came from the PAXgene miRNA kit for fixed scalp, the miRNeasy kit for PBMCs, and the RNeasy kit for mouse skin. TCRbeta CDR3 regions were amplified by immunoSEQ multiplex PCR with 35 Vbeta forward and 13 Jbeta reverse primers.

On this clone itself: No antigen is known for it. Nothing much larger sits one base from this clone, and base qualities are not available.

Receptor amplification or capture employed the immunoSEQ multiplex PCR assay. RNA was extracted from all samples and reverse transcribed into cDNA as template for TCR sequencing. First-strand cDNA was synthesized with SuperScript III using a 2:1 mix of oligo-dT and random hexamers. A synthetic immune receptor repertoire was used to assess amplification bias, and residual bias was removed computationally. The source study handled its data this way. Raw reads were preprocessed to remove errors, and CDR3 was defined according to IMGT conventions as the region from the conserved cysteine to phenylalanine. Clonality was computed as 1 minus the Shannon entropy, with the entropy normalized by log2 of the number of productive unique TCRs. Scalp TCRbeta sequences were cross-referenced with sorted blood CD4 and CD8 repertoires so that the CD4 or CD8 identity of scalp clones could be inferred. TCRdb mirrors the immuneACCESS table, restricted to in-frame sequences. Some clones are absent from its copies; in checked studies, under half trace to an unresolved V gene, and the reason for the others is unknown. The V and J calls and clone size are taken from that table; D and trimming were inferred from the DNA. The sample profile shows fewer than 250,000 clones; less than 45% of them were found once. The ten largest clones add up to 0.45% to 0.55% of the sample.

CDR1 and CDR2 are read off the germline V gene as MGHDK and SYGVNS. The CDR3 goes from the cysteine to the phenylalanine over 17 residues. Of the read, only the CDR3 DNA is kept; its 51 bases are in frame from base 1. V was cut back by 7 bases and J by 0 bases, leaving a gap of 19 bases between them. The treatment or condition label, as the study defines it: oral pan-JAK inhibitor, 5-10 mg twice daily. Lesional scalp punch biopsies and peripheral blood were collected from alopecia areata patients. After PBMCs were isolated by density centrifugation and stained for CD3, CD4 and CD8, a FACSAria was used to sort CD4+ and CD8+ T cells. General study outcomes and caveats: TCR sequences shared between patients were less clear than in mice, possibly partly because of HLA diversity in the patient population. The treated cohort was small, with a single nonresponder, so links between baseline CD8+ expansion and response need larger studies. Many expanded lesional clones were found to persist in scalp and blood during tofacitinib treatment, and relapse after treatment cessation may be partly explained by this persistence. With tofacitinib, both scalp clonality and the number of expanded CD8+ clones among the top 100 scalp clones went down significantly. Lesional scalp, especially in alopecia totalis/universalis, showed higher clonality and more expanded CD8+ clones than normal scalp, suggesting antigenic drive. Unlike mouse skin, which is dominated by gammadelta T cells, normal human skin has resident alphabeta T cells that are also sequenced, and this complicates analysis of the scalp TCR repertoire.

Recombination joined TRBV25-1 with TRBJ2-1, with TRBD2 tentatively as D gene (6 bases match). Sequenced material: CD4+ T cells sorted from blood, taken around week 30, from a patient treated with tofacitinib. The sequence derives from a human donor with alopecia areata. CDR3 protein: CASTTRRGLSSYNEQFF. The DNA is TGTGCCAGCACTACACGACGGGGGTTGAGCTCCTACAATGAGCAGTTCTTC. Joined to the reference TRBV25-1 and TRBJ2-1 proteins, this CDR3 gives the full variable domain: EADIYQTPRYLVIGTGKKITLECSQTMGHDKMYWYQQDPGMELHLIHYSYGVNSTEKGDLSSESTVSRIRTEHFPLTLESARPSHTSQYLCASTTRRGLSSYNEQFFGPGTRLTVL.